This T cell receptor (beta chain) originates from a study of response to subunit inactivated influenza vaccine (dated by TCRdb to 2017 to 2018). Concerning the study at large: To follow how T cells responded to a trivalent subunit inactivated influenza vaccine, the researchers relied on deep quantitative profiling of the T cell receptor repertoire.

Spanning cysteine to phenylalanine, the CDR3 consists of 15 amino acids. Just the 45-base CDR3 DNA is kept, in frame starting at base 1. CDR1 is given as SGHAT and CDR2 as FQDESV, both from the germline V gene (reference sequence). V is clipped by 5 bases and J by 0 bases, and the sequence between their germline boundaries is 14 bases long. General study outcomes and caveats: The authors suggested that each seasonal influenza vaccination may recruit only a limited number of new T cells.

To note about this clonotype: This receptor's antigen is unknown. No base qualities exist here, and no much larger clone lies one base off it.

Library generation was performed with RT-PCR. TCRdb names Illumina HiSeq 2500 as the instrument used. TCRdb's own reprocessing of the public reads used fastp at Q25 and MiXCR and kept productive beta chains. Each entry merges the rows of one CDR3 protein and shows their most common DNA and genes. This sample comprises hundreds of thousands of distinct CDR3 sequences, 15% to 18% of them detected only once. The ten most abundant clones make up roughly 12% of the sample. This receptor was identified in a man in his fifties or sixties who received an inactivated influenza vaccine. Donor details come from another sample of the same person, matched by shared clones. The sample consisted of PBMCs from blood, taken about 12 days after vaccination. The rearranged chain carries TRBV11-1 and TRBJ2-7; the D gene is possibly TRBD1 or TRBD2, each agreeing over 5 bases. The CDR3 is CASSRGGVSSYEQYF. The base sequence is TGTGCCAGCAGCCGTGGGGGAGTCAGCTCCTACGAGCAGTACTTC.